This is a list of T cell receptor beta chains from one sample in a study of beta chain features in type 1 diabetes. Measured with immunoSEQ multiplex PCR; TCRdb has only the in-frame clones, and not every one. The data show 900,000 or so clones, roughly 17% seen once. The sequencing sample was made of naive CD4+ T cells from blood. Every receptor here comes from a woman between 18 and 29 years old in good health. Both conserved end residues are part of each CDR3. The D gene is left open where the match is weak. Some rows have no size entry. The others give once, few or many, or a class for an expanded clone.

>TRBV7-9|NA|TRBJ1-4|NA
CASSLGETFNEKLFF
TGTGCCAGCAGCTTAGGGGAGACTTTTAATGAAAAACTGTTTTTT
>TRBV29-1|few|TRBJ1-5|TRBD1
CSVTGTDSNQPQHF
TGCAGCGTTACCGGGACAGATAGCAATCAGCCCCAGCATTTT
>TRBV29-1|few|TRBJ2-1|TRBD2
CSAEGTSGRNEQFF
TGCAGCGCCGAGGGGACTAGCGGGAGAAATGAGCAGTTCTTC
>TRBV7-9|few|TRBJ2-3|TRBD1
CASSFGTASTDTQYF
TGTGCCAGCAGCTTCGGGACAGCTAGCACAGATACGCAGTATTTT
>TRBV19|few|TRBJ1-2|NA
CASSNSASYGYTF
TGTGCCAGTAGTAACTCCGCGAGCTATGGCTACACCTTC
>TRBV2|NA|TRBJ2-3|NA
CASSIRASTDTQYF
TGTGCCAGCAGTATCCGGGCTAGCACAGATACGCAGTATTTT
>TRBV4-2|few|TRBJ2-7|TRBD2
CASSQDASGRAFVYEQYF
TGTGCCAGCAGCCAAGATGCTAGCGGGAGGGCCTTTGTATACGAGCAGTACTTC
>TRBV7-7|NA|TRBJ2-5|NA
CASSLARRGAQETQYF
TGTGCTAGCAGCTTAGCGCGCAGGGGCGCACAAGAGACCCAGTACTTC
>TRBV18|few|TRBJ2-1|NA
CASSLIPGHNEQFF
TGTGCCAGCTCACTTATACCGGGCCACAATGAGCAGTTCTTC
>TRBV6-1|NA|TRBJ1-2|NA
CASRKDRTYGYTF
TGTGCCAGCAGAAAAGACAGGACCTATGGCTACACCTTC
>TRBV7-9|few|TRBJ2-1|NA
CASSLTNNEQFF
TGTGCCAGCAGCTTGACTAACAATGAGCAGTTCTTC
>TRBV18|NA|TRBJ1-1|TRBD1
CASSPPGTVNTEAFF
TGTGCCAGCTCACCACCGGGGACAGTGAACACTGAAGCTTTCTTT
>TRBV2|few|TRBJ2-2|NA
CASSVNRANTGELFF
TGTGCCAGCAGCGTAAATAGAGCGAACACCGGGGAGCTGTTTTTT
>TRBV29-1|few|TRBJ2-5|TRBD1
CSVRQGRETQYF
TGCAGCGTTCGACAGGGTCGGGAGACCCAGTACTTC
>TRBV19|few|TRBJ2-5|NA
CASSTQRAHGAQYF
TGTGCCAGTAGTACCCAGCGGGCCCACGGGGCCCAGTACTTC
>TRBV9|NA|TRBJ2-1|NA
CASSVLGQENEQFF
TGTGCCAGCAGCGTATTAGGGCAGGAGAATGAGCAGTTCTTC
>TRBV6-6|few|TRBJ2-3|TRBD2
CASTRTSDTQYF
TGTGCCAGCACCAGGACTAGCGACACGCAGTATTTT
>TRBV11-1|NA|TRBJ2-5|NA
CASSIDRLETQYF
TGTGCCAGCAGCATCGACAGGTTAGAGACCCAGTACTTC
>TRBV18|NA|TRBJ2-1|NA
CASSVTSWSYNEQFF
TGTGCCAGCTCAGTTACTAGTTGGTCCTACAATGAGCAGTTCTTC
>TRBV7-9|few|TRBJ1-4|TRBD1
CASSLEGTGTNEKLFF
TGTGCCAGCAGCTTAGAGGGGACAGGGACAAATGAAAAACTGTTTTTT
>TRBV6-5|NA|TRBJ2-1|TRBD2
CASSYEASGAREQFF
TGTGCCAGCAGTTACGAGGCTAGCGGAGCACGTGAGCAGTTCTTC
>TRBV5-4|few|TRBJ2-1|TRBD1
CASSLANRGQRSNEQFF
TGTGCCAGCAGCTTGGCAAATAGGGGACAGAGATCCAATGAGCAGTTCTTC
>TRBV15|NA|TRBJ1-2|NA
CATSVGSTGGYTF
TGTGCCACCAGCGTCGGGTCTACTGGTGGCTACACCTTC
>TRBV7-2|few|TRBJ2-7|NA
CASSQGASGYEQYF
TGTGCCAGCAGCCAAGGGGCCTCGGGGTACGAGCAGTACTTC
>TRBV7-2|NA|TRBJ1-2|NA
CASSLAGPNYGYTF
TGTGCCAGCAGCTTAGCGGGGCCGAACTATGGCTACACCTTC
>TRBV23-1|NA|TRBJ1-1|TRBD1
CASSQSWDRVHLNTEAFF
TGCGCCAGCAGTCAATCGTGGGACAGGGTCCACCTGAACACTGAAGCTTTCTTT
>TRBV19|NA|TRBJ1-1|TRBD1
CASSTRQGWSTEAFF
TGTGCCAGTAGTACCCGACAGGGATGGAGCACTGAAGCTTTCTTT
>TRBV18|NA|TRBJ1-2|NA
CASSLLQGDYGYTF
TGTGCCAGCTCACTTCTACAGGGTGACTATGGCTACACCTTC
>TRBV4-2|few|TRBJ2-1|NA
CASSQEGHVGQFF
TGTGCCAGCAGCCAAGAAGGGCATGTCGGGCAGTTCTTC
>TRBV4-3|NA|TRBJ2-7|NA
CASSHHPASYEQYF
TGCGCCAGCAGCCACCATCCAGCGAGCTACGAGCAGTACTTC
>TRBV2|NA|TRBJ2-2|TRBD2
CASSRSGPSGAGELFF
TGTGCCAGCAGTCGTTCCGGGCCTAGCGGGGCCGGGGAGCTGTTTTTT
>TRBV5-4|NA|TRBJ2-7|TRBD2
CASSRSGGAYEQYF
TGTGCCAGCAGCCGTAGCGGGGGGGCCTACGAGCAGTACTTC
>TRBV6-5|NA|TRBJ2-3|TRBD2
CASSYGGGTDTQYF
TGTGCCAGCAGTTACGGGGGGGGCACAGATACGCAGTATTTT
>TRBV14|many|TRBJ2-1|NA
CASSAGLAYNEQFF
TGTGCCAGCAGCGCAGGACTGGCCTACAATGAGCAGTTCTTC
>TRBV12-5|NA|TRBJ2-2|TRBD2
CASGLPRMTSPVWSGELFF
TGTGCTAGTGGTTTGCCCCGTATGACTAGCCCTGTTTGGAGCGGGGAGCTGTTTTTT
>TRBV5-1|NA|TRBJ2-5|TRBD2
CASSTRTSGIGETQYF
TGCGCCAGCAGCACCAGGACTAGCGGGATAGGAGAGACCCAGTACTTC
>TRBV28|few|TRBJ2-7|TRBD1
CASNAGTGAYEQYF
TGTGCCAGCAACGCCGGGACAGGGGCCTACGAGCAGTACTTC
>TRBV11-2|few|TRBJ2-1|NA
CASRNNEQFF
TGTGCCAGCCGCAACAATGAGCAGTTCTTC
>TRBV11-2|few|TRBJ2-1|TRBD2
CASSLGAGSGLYNEQFF
TGTGCCAGCAGCTTAGGAGCGGGATCCGGCTTGTACAATGAGCAGTTCTTC
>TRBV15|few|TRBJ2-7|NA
CATSRDRDYEQYF
TGTGCCACCAGCAGAGATCGAGACTACGAGCAGTACTTC
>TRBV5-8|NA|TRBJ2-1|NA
CASTSSRYNEQFF
TGTGCCAGCACCTCGAGCCGATACAATGAGCAGTTCTTC
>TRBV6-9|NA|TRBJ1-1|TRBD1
CASRPGGDGNTEAFF
TGTGCCAGCAGACCAGGGGGGGACGGGAACACTGAAGCTTTCTTT
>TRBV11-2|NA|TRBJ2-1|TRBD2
CASSLIAGVRNEQFF
TGTGCCAGCAGCTTAATAGCGGGAGTAAGAAATGAGCAGTTCTTC
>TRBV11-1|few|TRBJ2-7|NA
CASSLDSYEQYF
TGTGCCAGCAGCTTAGATTCCTACGAGCAGTACTTC